The rows below give T cell receptor beta chains drawn from one sample of a study of cytomegalovirus exposure and HLA in healthy donors. Some clones are missing from TCRdb's copy, which holds only in-frame ones; the method was immunoSEQ multiplex PCR. The table includes around 100,000 clones, around 96% detected once. Sequences were obtained from PBMCs. The origin of the receptors is a woman aged 18-29 years in good health and CMV-seronegative. Each CDR3 is given without its conserved first and last residue.

V: TRBV7-8
length: 12
J: TRBJ1-2
CDR3: ASSPRDSPYGYT

V: TRBV6-5
length: 12
J: TRBJ2-3
CDR3: ASSYGQGADTQY

V: TRBV18
length: 14
J: TRBJ2-7
CDR3: ASSRRTGTASYEQY

V: TRBV6-1
length: 12
J: TRBJ1-5
CDR3: ASSEAGGWQPQH

V: TRBV10-3
length: 10
J: TRBJ2-7
CDR3: AIRNSIYEQY

V: TRBV7-7
length: 13
J: TRBJ2-1
CDR3: ASSLKADSYNEQF

V: TRBV19
length: 12
J: TRBJ2-3
CDR3: ASRPSGGTDTQY

V: TRBV19
length: 13
J: TRBJ1-5
CDR3: ASSEGAFSNQPQH

V: TRBV6-1
length: 11
J: TRBJ2-1
CDR3: ASTIRQGDEQF

V: TRBV29-1
length: 13
J: TRBJ2-1
CDR3: SVIGSGRMGNEQF

V: TRBV4-1
length: 13
J: TRBJ2-7
CDR3: ASSQDTASGYEQY

V: TRBV15
length: 14
J: TRBJ2-7
CDR3: ATSREGSTGLDEQY

V: TRBV6-6
length: 12
J: TRBJ1-4
CDR3: ASSYSGGDEKLF

V: TRBV9
length: 13
J: TRBJ2-1
CDR3: ASGGFGTGYNEQF

V: TRBV5-1
length: 12
J: TRBJ1-1
CDR3: ASSPTGVETEAF

V: TRBV11-2
length: 9
J: TRBJ2-1
CDR3: ASSQYNEQF

V: TRBV6-5
length: 13
J: TRBJ2-1
CDR3: ASSPLKQGNNEQF

V: TRBV9
length: 12
J: TRBJ2-1
CDR3: ASSRGDSYNEQF

V: TRBV10-3
length: 15
J: TRBJ2-1
CDR3: AISESKGGRFPNEQF

V: TRBV2
length: 16
J: TRBJ2-1
CDR3: ASSEAEWGGLSYNEQF

V: TRBV9
length: 11
J: TRBJ1-2
CDR3: ASSVAAGNGYT

V: TRBV4-2
length: 15
J: TRBJ2-3
CDR3: ASSHTAGEARADTQY

V: TRBV27
length: 11
J: TRBJ1-5
CDR3: ASSPRPHEPQH

V: TRBV6-6
length: 13
J: TRBJ2-7
CDR3: ASRQGTVSHYEQY

V: TRBV11-3
length: 17
J: TRBJ2-2
CDR3: ASSLGRMSGRESAGELF

V: TRBV7-9
length: 13
J: TRBJ1-2
CDR3: ASSFSPRDSDGYT

V: TRBV11-3
length: 12
J: TRBJ2-3
CDR3: ASSLEGRTDTQY

V: TRBV19
length: 9
J: TRBJ1-6
CDR3: ASQGLSPLH

V: TRBV11-2
length: 14
J: TRBJ2-5
CDR3: ASSLLAGTAKETQY

V: TRBV11-3
length: 9
J: TRBJ2-1
CDR3: ASSLGAEQF

V: TRBV7-9
length: 14
J: TRBJ1-2
CDR3: ASSSDRGTPRGGYT

V: TRBV5-5
length: 14
J: TRBJ2-1
CDR3: ASSRVSLASYNEQF

V: TRBV27
length: 13
J: TRBJ1-5
CDR3: ASSLIGLGSQPQH

V: TRBV7-2
length: 14
J: TRBJ1-2
CDR3: ASSPRVTGGQNGYT

V: TRBV9
length: 11
J: TRBJ2-5
CDR3: ASSVRVQETQY

V: TRBV4-3
length: 13
J: TRBJ2-1
CDR3: ASSQAQGGLDEQF

V: TRBV11-2
length: 11
J: TRBJ2-3
CDR3: ASSSGFGDTQY

V: TRBV18
length: 16
J: TRBJ1-2
CDR3: ASSPLGQGYLTNYGYT

V: TRBV6-1
length: 13
J: TRBJ2-5
CDR3: ASSGQSGGAGTQY

V: TRBV25-1
length: 13
J: TRBJ2-3
CDR3: ASRYSGGPTDTQY